This TCR beta chain came from a study of T cells after yellow fever vaccination. Study summary: When fractions had low cell numbers, they were prepared with SMART-Seq v4 Ultra Low Input. Broader study findings: Some clonotypes were seen in both the CD4 and the CD8 compartments. These made up a small share and likely arose from convergent recombination.

The CDR3 runs to 13 residues. V gave up 2 bases and J gave up 11 bases, with 15 bases separating them. Germline V CDR1 and CDR2: MNHEY, SVGAGI. Using its own MiXCR run on the 5' RACE reads, TCRdb lists one record per CDR3 protein. Here the sample spans a few hundred thousand distinct CDR3 sequences, approximately 4% being singletons. Comment on this clonotype: Its antigen is unknown.

The J gene is TRBJ2-5, the V gene TRBV6-5; D unclear. Sequences were derived from PBMCs, sampled 5 days after the yellow fever booster vaccination. The receptor was isolated from a young man who received the YFV17D yellow fever vaccine. CDR3 in DNA: TGTGCCAGCAGTTACAATGGGGATCTTTTTCAGTACTTC. It codes for CASSYNGDLFQYF.